This TCR beta chain stems from a study of T cell repertoires in cytomegalovirus infection. Each CDR3 protein gets one entry after TCRdb re-called the reads with MiXCR. The data show 350,000 to 550,000 distinct CDR3 sequences, with 31% seen just once and roughly 13% held by the top ten. This clonotype was counted ten times or more. The sequence was obtained from a human donor in good health (CMV status not recorded). Some clones in this sample may be carry-over from other donors' samples. Source material: PBMCs.

This CDR3 is CASSLFRNTGELFF. CDR3 coding DNA: TGTGCCAGCAGCTTATTCAGGAACACCGGGGAGCTGTTTTTT. J is TRBJ2-2 and V is TRBV7-2; D is unclear. This CDR3 comprises 14 residues. CDR1 and CDR2 from the germline V gene are SGHTA and FQGNSA. The V and J ends lost 2 bases and 1 base respectively, with 5 bases between them.